This T cell receptor (beta chain) was sequenced for a study of T cells after yellow fever vaccination. Study at large: Fractions with few cells were prepared using SMART-Seq v4 Ultra Low Input. Study results and limitations: Clonotypes found in both CD4 and CD8 compartments made up a small share.

V lost 10 bases and J 9 bases, leaving 22 bases between the germline ends. The length of the CDR3 is 13 residues. This clonotype was seen more than once but under ten times. Its specificity is not known. By 5'RACE template switching, TCR cDNA was produced, with a universal primer site and UMIs added in the process. TCRdb passed the 5' RACE reads through MiXCR, listing each CDR3 protein once. This table holds 350,000 to 450,000 distinct CDR3 sequences, more than 5.5% found once. The sequencing used PBMCs, collected 5 days after the yellow fever booster vaccination. The sequence was collected from a man younger than 40 who received the YFV17D yellow fever vaccine. The chain employs TRBV12-3 or TRBV12-4 and TRBJ2-7; tentatively, D is TRBD1 (5 bases). CDR3 in amino acids: CATRTYPSPRQYF. The CDR3 region has the DNA TGTGCCACCCGGACATACCCGTCCCCCCGGCAGTACTTC.